The text below deals with one T cell receptor beta chain. Its antigen is unknown. No much larger clone is present one base from it, and per-base qualities are unavailable. The data originate from a study of blood T cell repertoires in COVID-19 (dated by TCRdb to 2020 to 2021). General notes on the study: Collaborator samples came from the United States, Italy and Spain and covered acute and convalescent phases of COVID-19. The material from the prospective study consisted of cDNA or gDNA derived from T cells, B-cell-depleted T cells, or PBMCs. The dataset comprised deeply sampled blood TCRbeta repertoires from subjects exposed to, actively infected with, or recovered from COVID-19. The repertoires were released in a freely available public database intended as a resource for research on the immune response to SARS-CoV-2. Samples came from the ongoing ImmuneRACE study (first 160 participants) plus 1,254 subjects from 6 global collaborators. Sample metadata almost always included a de-identified subject ID, COVID-19 status, age in years and sex. HLA class I and class II types, where available, came from metadata supplied by the sample provider rather than from assay-based typing.

Collaborating institutions collected whole blood in K2EDTA tubes following their own protocols. For TCRbeta analysis, collaborator samples were shipped as frozen whole blood, as isolated PBMCs, or as DNA extracted from either sample type. CDR1 and CDR2 are drawn from the germline V gene: SGHRS, YFSETQ. V has 7 bases trimmed and J has 5 bases trimmed; junction bases matching no gene number 4. The CDR3 sequence holds 13 residues, the cysteine and phenylalanine included. Left in the record is the CDR3 DNA by itself, 39 bases read in frame from the first base. Results the study describes overall, beyond this receptor: The amount of clinical and demographic metadata varied by source and participant and was provided uncurated.

The immunoSEQ Assay, a bias-controlled multiplex PCR, was used to amplify TCRbeta CDR3 regions from genomic DNA. The original pipeline was this. Within the assay, amplification of reference gene primers was used to estimate how many nucleated cells each sample contained. To quantify the absolute abundance of each unique TCRbeta CDR3 rearrangement, sequence reads were collapsed and filtered. For each sample, productive Simpson clonality was calculated as the square root of Simpson's diversity index across productive rearrangements. What TCRdb holds here is the immuneACCESS table cut down to in-frame rearrangements. Part of the clones is not present; checked against another copy, under half of the missing clones reflect an unresolved V gene, and the others are unexplained. The V and J calls and clone size were taken over from that table, and D and trimming were inferred from the DNA. This sample lists about 200,000 clones; approximately 80% were detected once. The ten largest clones add up to under 30% of the sample.

Sequenced sample: peripheral blood. Recombination connected TRBV5-1 to TRBJ2-1, and TRBD2 matches 9 of the central bases. This sequence was found in a man between 35 and 55 years old with acute or convalescent COVID-19. The nucleotide sequence reads TGCGCCAGCGCGACTAGCGGCCACAATGAGCAGTTCTTC. The resulting protein is CASATSGHNEQFF.